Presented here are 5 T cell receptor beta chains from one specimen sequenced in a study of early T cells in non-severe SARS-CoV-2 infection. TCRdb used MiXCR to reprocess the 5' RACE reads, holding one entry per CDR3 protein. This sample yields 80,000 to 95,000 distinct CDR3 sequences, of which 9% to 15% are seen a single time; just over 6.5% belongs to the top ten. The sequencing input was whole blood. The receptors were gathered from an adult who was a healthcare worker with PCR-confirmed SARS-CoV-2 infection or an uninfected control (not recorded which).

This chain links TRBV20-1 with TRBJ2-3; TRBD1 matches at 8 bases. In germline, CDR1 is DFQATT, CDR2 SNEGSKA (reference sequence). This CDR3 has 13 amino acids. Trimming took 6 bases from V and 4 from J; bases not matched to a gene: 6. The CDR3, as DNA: TGCAGTGCACCTCCACAGGGGGCAGATACGCAGTATTTT. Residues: CSAPPQGADTQYF.

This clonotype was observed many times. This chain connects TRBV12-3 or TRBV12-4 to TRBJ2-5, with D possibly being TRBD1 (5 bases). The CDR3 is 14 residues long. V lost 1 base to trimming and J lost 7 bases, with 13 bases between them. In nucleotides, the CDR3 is TGTGCCAGCAGTTTAGAGGCAGGGCTCCCGACCCAGTACTTC. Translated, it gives CASSLEAGLPTQYF.

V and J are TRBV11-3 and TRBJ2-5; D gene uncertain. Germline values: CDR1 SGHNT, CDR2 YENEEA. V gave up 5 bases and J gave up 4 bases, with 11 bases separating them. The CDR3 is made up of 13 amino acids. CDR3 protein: CASSKTETETQYF. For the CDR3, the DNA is TGTGCCAGCAGCAAGACGGAGACAGAGACCCAGTACTTC.

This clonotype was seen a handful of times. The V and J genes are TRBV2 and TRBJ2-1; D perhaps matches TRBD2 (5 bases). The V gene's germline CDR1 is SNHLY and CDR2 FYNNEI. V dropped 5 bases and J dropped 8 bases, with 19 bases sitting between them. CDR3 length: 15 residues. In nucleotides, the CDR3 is TGTGCCAGCAGTCCGGGGTACTTCAGCGGAGATGAGCAGTTCTTC. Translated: CASSPGYFSGDEQFF. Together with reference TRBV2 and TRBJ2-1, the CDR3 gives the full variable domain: EPEVTQTPSHQVTQMGQEVILRCVPISNHLYFYWYRQILGQKVEFLVSFYNNEISEKSEIFDDQFSVERPDGSNFTLKIRSTKLEDSAMYFCASSPGYFSGDEQFFGPGTRLTVL.

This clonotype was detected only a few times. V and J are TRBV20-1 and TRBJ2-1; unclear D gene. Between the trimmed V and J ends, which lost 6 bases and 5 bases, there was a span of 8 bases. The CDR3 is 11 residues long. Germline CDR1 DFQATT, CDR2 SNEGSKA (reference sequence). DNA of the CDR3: TGCAGTGCCCCTCAGGACAATGAGCAGTTCTTC. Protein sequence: CSAPQDNEQFF.